This TCR beta chain was recorded in a study of T cell responses to AZD1222 COVID-19 vaccine. Using immunoSEQ multiplex PCR, the repertoire was profiled, and TCRdb retains in-frame clones only, with some absent. The sample consists of 95,000 to 110,000 clones, about 94% of them appearing once. The source is an adult in good health. The source was peripheral blood, collected on day 0 of AZD1222 vaccination.

CDR3 DNA: TGTGCCAGCAGTAGCAGCGGGAGGGCCGACAATGAGCAGTTCTTC. Residues: CASSSSGRADNEQFF. The chain recombines TRBV28 with TRBJ2-1; 10 bases are shared with TRBD2. The CDR3 totals 15 residues. Germline CDR1 and CDR2: MDHEN and SYDVKM. V trimming: 5 bases; J trimming: 5 bases; junction bases outside the gene matches: 6.